This entry concerns a single TCR beta chain. Its antigen is currently unknown. The junction had 5 bases not matched to a gene; V was cut back by 1 base and J by 0 bases. The germline CDR1 and CDR2 sequences are SGHTA and FQGNSA. The CDR3 consists of 18 residues. This entry comes from a study of graft-versus-host responses after intestinal transplantation. The wider study: Once they had received anti-thymocyte globulin induction, all recipients took tacrolimus and steroids for around 3 years.

Overall study findings and caveats: Recipient marrow held GvH clones, some first seen in ileum or blood. An association linked early post-transplant HvG declines with peak circulating GvH clone levels.

Here immunoSEQ multiplex PCR was the method, and the copy in TCRdb shows in-frame clones only, minus some. The sample contains about 19,000 clones, about nine tenths of which appear only once. The chain couples TRBV7-2 to TRBJ2-3; 12 bases fit TRBD2. Sequencing was performed on PBMCs, taken less than 240 days after intestinal transplant. This TCR came from a human patient who received an intestinal transplant, so some T cells may come from the graft donor. CDR3 amino acids: CASSLVGLAGSSTDTQYF. Here the CDR3 DNA reads TGTGCCAGCAGCTTAGTGGGACTAGCGGGCTCTAGCACAGATACGCAGTATTTT.